This T cell receptor beta chain derives from a study of T cell repertoires in cytomegalovirus infection. Overall study context: Signatures in public TCR beta sequences pointed to both CMV infection and matching HLA type.

On this clonotype itself: Its antigen remains unknown.

The study, taken as a whole, reports: Adding up the frequency of public TCR beta families identified people who carried CMV plus the relevant HLA. CMV-specific TCR beta clonotypes restricted by HLA-C dominated the ex vivo response.

Trimming cost V 2 bases and J 0 bases; bases outside gene matches: 4. The CDR3 is 16 residues long. CDR1 is MNHEY and CDR2 is SMNVEV in the germline V gene (reference sequence). Each CDR3 protein is one row after TCRdb ran MiXCR on the reads. The sample lists fewer than 900,000 distinct CDR3 sequences, almost 30% seen once, with around 13% in the top ten. The V gene is TRBV27, the J gene TRBJ1-3, with 7 bases that match TRBD1. The origin of this receptor is a human donor in good health (CMV status not recorded). Some clones in this sample may be carry-over from other donors' samples. Sequenced here: cultured CD8+ T cells from PBMCs, sampled from culture after CMV antigen stimulation. CDR3: CASSLNDRASGNTIYF. The CDR3 DNA reads as TGTGCCAGCAGTTTAAATGACAGGGCCTCTGGAAACACCATATATTTT.